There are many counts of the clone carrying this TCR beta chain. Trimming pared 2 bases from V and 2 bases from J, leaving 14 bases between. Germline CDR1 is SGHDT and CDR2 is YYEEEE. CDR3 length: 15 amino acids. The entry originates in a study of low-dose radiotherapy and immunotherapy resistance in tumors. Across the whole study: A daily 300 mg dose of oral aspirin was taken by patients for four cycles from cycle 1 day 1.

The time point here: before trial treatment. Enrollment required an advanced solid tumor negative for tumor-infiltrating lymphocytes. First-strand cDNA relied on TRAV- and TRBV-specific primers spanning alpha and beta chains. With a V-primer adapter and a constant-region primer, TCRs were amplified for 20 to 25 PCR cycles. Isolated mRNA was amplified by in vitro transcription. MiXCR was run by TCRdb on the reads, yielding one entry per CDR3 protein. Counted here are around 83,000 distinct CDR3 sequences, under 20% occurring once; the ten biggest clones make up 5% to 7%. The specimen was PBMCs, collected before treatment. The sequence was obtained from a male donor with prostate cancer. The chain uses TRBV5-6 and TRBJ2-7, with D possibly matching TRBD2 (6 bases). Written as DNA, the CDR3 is TGTGCCAGCAGCTTCTCCCCTGGCGGGGCCTACGAGCAGTACTTC. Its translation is CASSFSPGGAYEQYF.